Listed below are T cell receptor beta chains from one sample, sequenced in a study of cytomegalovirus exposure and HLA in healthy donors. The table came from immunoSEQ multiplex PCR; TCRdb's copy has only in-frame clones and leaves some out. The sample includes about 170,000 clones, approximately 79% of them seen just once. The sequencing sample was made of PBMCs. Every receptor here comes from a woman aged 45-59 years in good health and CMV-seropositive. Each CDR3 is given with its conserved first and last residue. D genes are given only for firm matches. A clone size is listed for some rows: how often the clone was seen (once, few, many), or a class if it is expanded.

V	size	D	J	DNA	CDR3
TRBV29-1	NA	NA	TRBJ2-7	TGCAGCGGTGACCTACAGGGAAGGTACGAGCAGTACTTC	CSGDLQGRYEQYF
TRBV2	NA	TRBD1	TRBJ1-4	TGTGCCAGCACCGGGACAGCTAATGAAAAACTGTTTTTT	CASTGTANEKLFF
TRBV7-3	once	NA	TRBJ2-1	TGTGCCAGCAGCTCGAGCGGGTTGGGGTACAATGAGCAGTTCTTC	CASSSSGLGYNEQFF
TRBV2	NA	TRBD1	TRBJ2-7	TGTGCCTTTGGACAGGGGGACTACGAGCAGTACTTC	CAFGQGDYEQYF
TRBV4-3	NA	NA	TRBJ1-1	TGCGCCAGCAGCCAAGATAGGGGAATTTCTGAAGCTTTCTTT	CASSQDRGISEAFF
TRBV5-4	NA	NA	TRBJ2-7	TGTGCCAGCAGCTTGAAACCCCAGCGGCTTGGCGAGCAGTACTTC	CASSLKPQRLGEQYF
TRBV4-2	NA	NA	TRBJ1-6	TGTGCCAGCAGCCAAGACAGAAATTCACCCCTCCACTTT	CASSQDRNSPLHF
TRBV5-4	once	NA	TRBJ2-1	TGTGCCAGCAGCTCCCGGGGGGCCCACTGGGATGAGCAGTTCTTC	CASSSRGAHWDEQFF
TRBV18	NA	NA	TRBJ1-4	TGTGCCAGCTCCCCCCGACAGGCCAGCGACGAAAAACTGTTTTTT	CASSPRQASDEKLFF
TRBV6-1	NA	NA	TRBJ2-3	TGTGCCAGCAGTGAAGGGAGACCTCCAGATACGCAGTATTTT	CASSEGRPPDTQYF
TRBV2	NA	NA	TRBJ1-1	TGTGCCAGCAGTTTATCCAGGGCTCCGAACACTGAAGCTTTCTTT	CASSLSRAPNTEAFF
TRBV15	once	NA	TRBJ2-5	TGTGCCACCAGCAGAGATTTGTGGAGTGGGCAGTACTTC	CATSRDLWSGQYF
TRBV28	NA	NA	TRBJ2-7	TGTGCCAGCAGTCAACAGGGAAAGGAGCCCTACGAGCAGTACTTC	CASSQQGKEPYEQYF
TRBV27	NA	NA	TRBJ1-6	TGTGCCAGCACGAGCTCCTATAATTCACCCCTCCACTTT	CASTSSYNSPLHF
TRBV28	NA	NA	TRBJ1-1	TGTGCCAGCAGCCCCCCGGCGGGCACTGAAGCTTTCTTT	CASSPPAGTEAFF
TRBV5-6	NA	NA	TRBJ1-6	TGTGCCAGCAGCACAAGGCGGCAGGGTCCTAATTCACCCCTCCACTTT	CASSTRRQGPNSPLHF
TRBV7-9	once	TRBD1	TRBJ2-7	TGTGCCAGCAGCGGACAGGGTCTCTACGAGCAGTACTTC	CASSGQGLYEQYF
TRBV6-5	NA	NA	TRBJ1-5	TGTGCCAGCAGTTTGACATATAGCAATCAGCCCCAGCATTTT	CASSLTYSNQPQHF
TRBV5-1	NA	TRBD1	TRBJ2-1	TGCGCCAGCAGCTTGGTACAGGGGGTAGACAATGAGCAGTTCTTC	CASSLVQGVDNEQFF
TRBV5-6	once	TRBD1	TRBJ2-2	TGTGCCAGCATCCGGGACAGAAACACCGGGGAGCTGTTTTTT	CASIRDRNTGELFF
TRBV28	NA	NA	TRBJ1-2	TGTGCCAGCAGCAACGACCCCGGACACCTCTGGGGCTACACCTTC	CASSNDPGHLWGYTF
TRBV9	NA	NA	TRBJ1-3	TGTGCCAGCAGGGAGACAGGCTCTGGAAACACCATATATTTT	CASRETGSGNTIYF
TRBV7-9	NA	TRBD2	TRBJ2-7	TGTGCCAGCAGCTTTTCCATCAGGGGGGGGCTAGCGGGAGCTGAGCAGTACTTC	CASSFSIRGGLAGAEQYF
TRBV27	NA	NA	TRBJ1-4	TGTGCCAGCAGTTTCCGGAGGGCCTCGGGTGAAAAACTGTTTTTT	CASSFRRASGEKLFF
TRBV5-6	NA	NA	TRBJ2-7	TGTGCCAGCAGCTTGAGATTGAGACTCTACGAGCAGTACTTC	CASSLRLRLYEQYF
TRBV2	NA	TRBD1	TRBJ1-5	TGTGCCAGCGGGGAAGGGGCAGGGGGCGGTGGTCAGCCCCAGCATTTT	CASGEGAGGGGQPQHF
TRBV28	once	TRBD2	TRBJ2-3	TGTGCCAGCAGGCCGGGGGGGGCCATAAGCACAGATACGCAGTATTTT	CASRPGGAISTDTQYF
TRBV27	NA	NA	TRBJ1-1	TGTGCCAGCAGTTTCATACAGGGTAACACTGAAGCTTTCTTT	CASSFIQGNTEAFF
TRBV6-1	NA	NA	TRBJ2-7	TGTGCCAGCAGTGAGGGAGGTAACGAGCAGTACTTC	CASSEGGNEQYF
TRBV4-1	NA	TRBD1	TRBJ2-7	TGCGCCAGCAGCAACAGGGGTGGGACCTCCTACGAGCAGTACTTC	CASSNRGGTSYEQYF
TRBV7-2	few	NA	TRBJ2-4	TGTGCCAGCAGCTTATCCCTAGCCAAAAACATTCAGTACTTC	CASSLSLAKNIQYF
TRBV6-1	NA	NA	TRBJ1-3	TGTGCCAGCAGTGGCCACAGGGCCGGAAACACCATATATTTT	CASSGHRAGNTIYF
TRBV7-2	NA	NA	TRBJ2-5	TGTGCCAGCAGCAACGGACTCCAAGAGACCCAGTACTTC	CASSNGLQETQYF
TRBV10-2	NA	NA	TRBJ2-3	TGCGCCAGCAGTGACGGGGACTATACGCAGTATTTT	CASSDGDYTQYF
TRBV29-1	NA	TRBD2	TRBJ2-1	TGCAGCGTTGAAGTAGGGCTAGCGGGAAACAATGAGCAGTTCTTC	CSVEVGLAGNNEQFF
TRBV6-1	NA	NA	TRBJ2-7	TGTGCCAGCAGTGAAGCGCTTGTAAGGGGGTACGAGCAGTACTTC	CASSEALVRGYEQYF
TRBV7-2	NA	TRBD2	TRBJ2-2	TGTGCCAGCAGCCCCCGGGGGGCCGGGGAGCTGTTTTTT	CASSPRGAGELFF
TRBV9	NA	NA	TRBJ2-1	TGTGCCAGCAGCTTTAGACAGGCAAACTTCAATGAGCAGTTCTTC	CASSFRQANFNEQFF
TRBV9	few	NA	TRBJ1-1	TGTGCCAGCAGTGATAGGAACACTGAAGCTTTCTTT	CASSDRNTEAFF
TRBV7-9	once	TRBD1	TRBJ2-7	TGTGCCAGCAGCGCGGGACAGGGGGGCGAGCAGTACTTC	CASSAGQGGEQYF
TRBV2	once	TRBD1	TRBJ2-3	TGTGCCAGCAGAAGATCGGGACAGCGCACAGATACGCAGTATTTT	CASRRSGQRTDTQYF
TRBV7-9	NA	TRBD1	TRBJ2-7	TGTGCCAGCAGCTCCGCCGGGACAGCTACCTACGAGCAGTACTTC	CASSSAGTATYEQYF
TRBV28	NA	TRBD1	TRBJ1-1	TGTGCCAGCAGTACTCGACAGGGCTCTGAAGCTTTCTTT	CASSTRQGSEAFF